Below are 18 T cell receptor beta chains sequenced from a single sample in a study of blood T cell repertoires in COVID-19 (dated by TCRdb to the early 2020s). The protocol used for the library was the immunoSEQ multiplex PCR assay. TCRdb's version of the immuneACCESS table is confined to in-frame rearrangements and falls short of the full clone set. An unresolved V gene accounts for under half of the shortfall where checked; the remainder is of unknown origin. In this sample the table shows roughly 200,000 clones, about 82% of which occur a single time. The top ten hold 5% to 7% of the sample. Sequencing used PBMCs or T cells enriched from blood (not recorded which). The receptors originated from a man aged 40-49 years with acute COVID-19.

The gene calls are TRBV12-3 or TRBV12-4 and TRBJ2-5; 7 bases are shared with TRBD1. V lost 5 bases to trimming and J lost 5 bases; unmatched junction nucleotides: 5. The CDR3 extends over 13 amino acids. This CDR3 is CASSPDRAETQYF. DNA for the CDR3: TGTGCCAGCAGTCCCGACAGGGCCGAGACCCAGTACTTC.

This clone is a singleton in its sample. The chain recombines TRBV9 with TRBJ2-5, with TRBD2 matching 8 bases. CDR1 is SGDLS, CDR2 YYNGEE, per germline. Unmatched junction bases numbered 12, after V lost 3 bases and J lost 2 bases. The CDR3 has 17 amino acids. The CDR3 sequence: CASSGRREAGEQETQYF. The CDR3 bases are TGTGCCAGCAGCGGCCGCAGGGAAGCGGGAGAGCAAGAGACCCAGTACTTC.

The J gene is TRBJ2-1, the V gene TRBV18; TRBD2 is a possible D gene (5 bases). Germline-derived CDR1 and CDR2 are KGHSH and LQKENI. V lost 6 bases and J 0 bases, leaving 12 bases between the germline ends. This CDR3 spans 15 amino acids. The CDR3 reads CASSYGLSSYNEQFF. The CDR3 nucleotides are TGTGCCAGCTCCTATGGACTGAGCTCCTACAATGAGCAGTTCTTC.

The chain employs TRBV7-9 and TRBJ2-7; TRBD1 agrees at 9 bases. Trimming took 3 bases from V and 6 from J; bases not matched to a gene: 6. This CDR3 has 14 amino acids. CDR1 is SEHNR, CDR2 FQNEAQ, per germline (reference sequence). In DNA, the CDR3 is TGTGCCAGCAGCTTTGACAGGGGGTCCCCCGAGCAGTACTTC. Translation gives CASSFDRGSPEQYF.

V is TRBV18 and J is TRBJ1-5; no clear D. CDR3 length equals 14 residues. Germline V gene sequence: CDR1 KGHSH, CDR2 LQKENI. Trimming took off 0 bases at V and 0 bases at J, with 3 bases between the two ends. CDR3 sequence (DNA): TGTGCCAGCTCACCACCTCTTAGCAATCAGCCCCAGCATTTT. Translated: CASSPPLSNQPQHF.

This clone was detected only once. J is TRBJ2-2 and V is TRBV28; 7 bases map to TRBD1. V shed 6 bases and J 0 bases; nucleotides not matched to a gene: 4. CDR3 size: 15 residues. Germline CDR1 MDHEN, CDR2 SYDVKM. In DNA, the CDR3 is TGTGCCAGCAGCCAAGGGGGCGCGAACACCGGGGAGCTGTTTTTT. Translated, it gives CASSQGGANTGELFF.

V is TRBV6-5 and J is TRBJ1-3; TRBD1 matches 7 bases. The germline CDR1 and CDR2 sequences are MNHEY and SVGAGI. The V gene end was trimmed by 5 bases and the J gene end by 4 bases; junction bases not matched to a gene: 8. The CDR3 is 15 residues long. This chain's CDR3 is CASSTTGSSGNTIYF. DNA of the CDR3: TGTGCCAGCAGTACGACAGGGAGTTCAGGAAACACCATATATTTT.

This clone came up a few times. This chain connects TRBV14 to TRBJ2-7; D is unresolved. Trimming removed 9 bases from V and 0 bases from J, with 9 bases in between. This CDR3 is 12 amino acids long. Germline loops: CDR1 SGHDN, CDR2 FVKESK. CDR3 sequence: CASGLRSYEQYF. As DNA, the CDR3 is TGTGCCAGTGGGCTGCGCTCCTACGAGCAGTACTTC. Drawing the rest from reference TRBV14 and TRBJ2-7, the complete variable domain is EAGVTQFPSHSVIEKGQTVTLRCDPISGHDNLYWYRRVMGKEIKFLLHFVKESKQDESGMPNNRFLAERTGGTYSTLKVQPAELEDSGVYFCASGLRSYEQYFGPGTRLTVT.

The chain couples TRBV27 to TRBJ1-5; D is uncertain. CDR3 size: 13 residues. V shed 5 bases and J shed 11 bases, with 16 bases lying between them. Germline lookup yields CDR1 MNHEY and CDR2 SMNVEV (reference sequence). As DNA, the CDR3 is TGTGCCAGCAGTGTCGCTCCAACTCGGGCCCAGCATTTT. Amino acids: CASSVAPTRAQHF.

This clone showed up just a few times. The chain combines TRBV3-1 (or the pseudogene TRBV3-2) with TRBJ2-2, with a possible D match to TRBD2 (5 bases). Germline CDR1 LGHDT, CDR2 YNNKEL (reference sequence). The CDR3 totals 14 residues. Trimming took off 10 bases at V and 1 base at J, with 13 bases between the two ends. The CDR3 sequence is CATRARMNTGELFF. Written as DNA, the CDR3 is TGTGCCACGAGGGCCAGAATGAACACCGGGGAGCTGTTTTTT.

The chain joins TRBV27 to TRBJ1-5; possibly TRBD1 for D (6 bases). The V gene's germline CDR1 is MNHEY and CDR2 SMNVEV (reference sequence). CDR3 length: 17 residues. V shed 0 bases and J shed 1 base, with 13 bases lying between them. The CDR3: CASSLSGAYHSNQPQHF. The CDR3 coding sequence is TGTGCCAGCAGTTTATCGGGGGCGTATCACAGCAATCAGCCCCAGCATTTT.

The gene calls are TRBV28 and TRBJ1-2; no clear D gene. Deletions cut 6 bases from V and 6 bases from J, with 11 bases between. This CDR3 has 12 residues. CDR1 MDHEN and CDR2 SYDVKM come from the germline V gene. The CDR3 loop reads CASRQIYHGYTF. As DNA, the CDR3 is TGTGCCAGCAGACAGATTTACCATGGCTACACCTTC.

The chain couples TRBV5-4 to TRBJ2-5, with D possibly TRBD1 on 5 matching bases. From germline, CDR1 is SGHNT and CDR2 YYREEE (reference sequence). The ends were cut back, 3 bases at V and 5 bases at J, with 11 bases in the middle. This CDR3 region has 13 residues. CDR3 DNA sequence: TGTGCCAGCAGCTCGCAGGGCCATGAGACCCAGTACTTC. Its translation is CASSSQGHETQYF.

CDR3 amino acids: CAWRVGAGDSNQPQHF. The CDR3 bases are TGTGCCTGGAGGGTCGGGGCAGGGGATAGCAATCAGCCCCAGCATTTT. The rearrangement uses TRBV30 and TRBJ1-5, with D perhaps matching TRBD1 (6 bases). The V end was cut by 3 bases, the J end by 0 bases, with 15 bases between. This CDR3 contains 16 residues. The germline CDR1 and CDR2 sequences are GTSNPN and SVGIG (reference sequence).

The chain combines TRBV2 with TRBJ2-7, with 10 bases aligning to TRBD1. There are 13 residues in the CDR3. Germline CDR1 SNHLY, CDR2 FYNNEI. The trim removed 4 bases at V and 5 bases at J, leaving 2 bases unmatched. The CDR3 region has the DNA TGTGCCAGCAGTGGGACAGGGGGACACGAGCAGTACTTC. This gives the protein CASSGTGGHEQYF. The whole variable domain, remainder taken from reference TRBV2 and TRBJ2-7, is EPEVTQTPSHQVTQMGQEVILRCVPISNHLYFYWYRQILGQKVEFLVSFYNNEISEKSEIFDDQFSVERPDGSNFTLKIRSTKLEDSAMYFCASSGTGGHEQYFGPGTRLTVT.

The rearrangement joins TRBV7-3 to TRBJ2-1; TRBD1 aligns across 7 bases. Losses at the gene ends were 6 bases for V and 5 bases for J; bases not matched to a gene: 10. In germline, CDR1 is SGHTA, CDR2 FQGTGA. CDR3 length: 15 residues. In DNA form, the CDR3 reads TGTGCCAGCAGTATTGTAGGGGGCCCCAACAATGAGCAGTTCTTC. It translates to CASSIVGGPNNEQFF.

The rearrangement joins TRBV7-9 to TRBJ2-7, with D unclear. The CDR3 is made up of 11 amino acids. V lost 5 bases and J 6 bases, leaving 8 bases between the germline ends. Per germline, CDR1 SEHNR and CDR2 FQNEAQ (reference sequence). CDR3 amino acids: CASSASGEQYF. DNA for the CDR3: TGTGCCAGCAGCGCGTCGGGCGAGCAGTACTTC.

V gene TRBV11-3 combines with J gene TRBJ2-5; D remains ambiguous. The CDR3 is made up of 13 amino acids. Trimming left V 5 bases short and J 5 bases short, with 12 bases between. CDR1 and CDR2 from the germline V gene are SGHNT and YENEEA. The CDR3 is CASSPRPGETQYF. The CDR3 DNA is TGTGCCAGCAGCCCCCGGCCCGGGGAGACCCAGTACTTC.